Below, one T cell receptor beta chain is given with its context. The sample holds a few counts of this clone. Its recognized antigen is unknown. It has no much larger one-base neighbor in the sample; base qualities were not kept. Taken from the germline V gene (reference sequence), the CDR1 and CDR2 loops are MNHEY and SMNVEV. At the junction V is shortened by 4 bases and J by 5 bases; bases outside the gene matches: 7. The CDR3 measures 15 amino acids from cysteine to phenylalanine. Just CDR3 DNA is preserved here, 45 bases in frame from base 1. This record belongs to a study of shared T cell receptors in the human thymus (dated by TCRdb to the early 2020s). Turning to the overall study: The study examined how self-reactive, shared T-cell receptor alpha chains are generated in the human thymus.

Preparation of the library involved the immunoSEQ multiplex PCR assay. Sourced from immuneACCESS, this table was stored by TCRdb with only in-frame sequences that have V and J called. A share of the clones is absent; for the studies checked, an unresolved V gene accounts for under half, and the remainder has no known explanation. The sample table holds under 850,000 clones, of which roughly 88% were seen once. The ten largest clones represent approximately 0.011% of the sample. A further study also used this sample, focusing on human thymus T cells. The second study, in turn, reports: The donors were immunologically healthy infants in Finland who had open corrective cardiac surgery for congenital heart defects. Thymus tissue was collected as surgical resects that were removed during corrective cardiac surgery. Biased V and J gene segment usage appeared to be present in both thymic and peripheral blood repertoires. The related research found that thymic TCR repertoires overlapped highly between unrelated individuals. The study used fewer than ten infant thymus samples plus four related peripheral blood samples to characterize TCR alpha and beta repertoires. The cohort included several male and a couple of female infants, with donor ages spanning 7 to 244 days. Thymocytes were freed from the tissue by mechanical means and kept at -70 degrees C as pellets of roughly 8.5-31 million cells. A QIAsymphony instrument was used to extract genomic DNA from the frozen cell pellets. Using the immunoSEQ multiplex PCR assay, the TCRB and TCRAD loci were amplified from a standardized quantity of quality-controlled genomic DNA. The V(D)J region was spanned by amplicons of a length sufficient to cover the CDR3 and to identify V and J genes. Amplicon sequencing was performed on an Illumina platform through the commercial immunoSEQ service. Primer bias and sequencing errors were corrected using previously described methods, and TCRAD and TCRB definitions followed the IMGT database. Repertoires were analysed with immunoSEQ Analyzer 3.0 and VDJTools, covering basic statistics, V/J segment usage, diversity estimates, rarefaction and pairwise overlap. Chao1, ChaoE, Efron-Thisted, Shannon and inverse Simpson indices were used to estimate diversity, which was also estimated on datasets down-sampled to the smallest sample. Repertoire overlap was assessed by strict matching of CDR3 nucleotide sequence, V gene and J gene, and clustering was done by Jaccard-based multidimensional scaling. On average, thymus samples gave roughly 740,000 unique TCRB clonotypes, whereas blood samples gave about 84,000.

Sequenced material: thymocytes. This sequence was found in a boy younger than two with a congenital heart defect. Donor details come from another sample of the same person, matched by shared clones. Here the chain combines TRBV27 and TRBJ2-3, and 9 bases in between align with TRBD2. The DNA is TGTGCCAGCAGTTCTATAGCGGGAGAGGTAGATACGCAGTATTTT. Its protein reads: CASSSIAGEVDTQYF.